This T cell receptor (beta chain) derives from a study of T cell responses to AZD1222 COVID-19 vaccine. Study at large: Doses given second, at about 4 or about 12 weeks, were pooled. Study-level results: Spike-specific TCRs gained breadth and depth after people received two AZD1222 doses.

This CDR3 region has 12 residues. Per the germline V gene, CDR1 is MNHNS and CDR2 is SASEGT. Trimming shortened V by 2 bases and J by 3 bases, and 5 bases separated the two germline ends. A note on this clone: Its specificity is unknown.

Produced via immunoSEQ multiplex PCR; TCRdb's table is partial and in-frame only. The profile covers about 97,000 clones, with about 88% appearing a single time and 2.8% taken by the ten largest. Sequenced here: peripheral blood, sampled on day 0 of AZD1222 vaccination. This TCR was sampled from an adult in good health. The rearrangement uses TRBV6-1 and TRBJ2-7; D not certain. The CDR3 loop is CASSERVYEQYF. For the CDR3, the DNA is TGTGCCAGCAGTGAAAGGGTCTACGAGCAGTACTTC.